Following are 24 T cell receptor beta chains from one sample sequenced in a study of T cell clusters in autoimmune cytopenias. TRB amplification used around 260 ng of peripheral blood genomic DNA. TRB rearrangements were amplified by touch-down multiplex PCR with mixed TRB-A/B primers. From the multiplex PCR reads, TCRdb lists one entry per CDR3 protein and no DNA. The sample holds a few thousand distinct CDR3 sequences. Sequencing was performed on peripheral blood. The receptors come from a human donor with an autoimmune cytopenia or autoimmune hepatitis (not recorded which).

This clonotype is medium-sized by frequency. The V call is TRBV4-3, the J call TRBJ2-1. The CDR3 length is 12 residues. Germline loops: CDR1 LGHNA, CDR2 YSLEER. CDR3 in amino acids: CASSQSYNEQFF.

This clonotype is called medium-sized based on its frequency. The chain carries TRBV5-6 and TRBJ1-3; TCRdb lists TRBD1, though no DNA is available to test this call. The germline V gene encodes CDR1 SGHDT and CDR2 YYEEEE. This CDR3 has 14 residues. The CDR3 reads CASTQGNSGNTIYF.

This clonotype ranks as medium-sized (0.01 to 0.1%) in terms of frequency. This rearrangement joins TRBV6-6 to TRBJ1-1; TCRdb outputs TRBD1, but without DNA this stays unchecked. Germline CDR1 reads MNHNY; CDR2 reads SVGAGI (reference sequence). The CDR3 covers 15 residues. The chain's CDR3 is CASSSRGTGGTEAFF.

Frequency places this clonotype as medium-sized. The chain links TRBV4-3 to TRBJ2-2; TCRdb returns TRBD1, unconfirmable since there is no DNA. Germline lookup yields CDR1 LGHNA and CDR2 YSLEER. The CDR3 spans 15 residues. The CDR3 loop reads CASSQGAPNTGELFF.

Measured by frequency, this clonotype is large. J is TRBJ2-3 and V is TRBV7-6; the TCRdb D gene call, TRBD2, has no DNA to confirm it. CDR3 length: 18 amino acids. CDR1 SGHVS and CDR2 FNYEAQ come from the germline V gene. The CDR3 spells CASSTPTSGGGGTDTQYF.

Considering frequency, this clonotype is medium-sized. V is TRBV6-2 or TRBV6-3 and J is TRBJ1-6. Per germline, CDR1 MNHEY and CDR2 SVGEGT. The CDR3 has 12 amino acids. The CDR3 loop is CASSYNRSPLHF.

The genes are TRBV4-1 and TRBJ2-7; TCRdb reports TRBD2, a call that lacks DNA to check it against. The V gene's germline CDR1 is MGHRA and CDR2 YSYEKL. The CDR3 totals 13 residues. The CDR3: CASSQVKGHEQYF.

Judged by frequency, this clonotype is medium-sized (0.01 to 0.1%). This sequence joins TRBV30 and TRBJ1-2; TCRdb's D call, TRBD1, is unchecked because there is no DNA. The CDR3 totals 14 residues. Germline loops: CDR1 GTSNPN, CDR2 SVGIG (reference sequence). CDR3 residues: CAWSVSRVNYGYTF.

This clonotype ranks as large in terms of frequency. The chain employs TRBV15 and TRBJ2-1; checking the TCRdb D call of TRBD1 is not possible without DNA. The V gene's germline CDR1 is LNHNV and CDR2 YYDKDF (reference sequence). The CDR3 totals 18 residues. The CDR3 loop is CATQQGPAGQGDYNEQFF. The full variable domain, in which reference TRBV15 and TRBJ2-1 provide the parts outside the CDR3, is DAMVIQNPRYQVTQFGKPVTLSCSQTLNHNVMYWYQQKSSQAPKLLFHYYDKDFNNEADTPDNFQSRRPNTSFCFLDIRSPGLGDTAMYLCATQQGPAGQGDYNEQFFGPGTRLTVL.

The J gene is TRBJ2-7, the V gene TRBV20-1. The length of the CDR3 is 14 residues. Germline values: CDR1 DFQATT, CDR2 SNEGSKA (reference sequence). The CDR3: CSARDFLVTGEQYF.

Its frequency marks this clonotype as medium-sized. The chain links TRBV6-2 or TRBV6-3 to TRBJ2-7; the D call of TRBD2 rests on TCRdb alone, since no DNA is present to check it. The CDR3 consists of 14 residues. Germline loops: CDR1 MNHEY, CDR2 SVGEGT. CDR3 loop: CASSPGTYSYEQYF.

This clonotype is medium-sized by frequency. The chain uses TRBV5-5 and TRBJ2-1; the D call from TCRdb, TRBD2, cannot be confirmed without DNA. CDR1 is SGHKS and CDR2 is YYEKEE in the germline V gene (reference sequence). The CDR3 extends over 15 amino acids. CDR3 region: CASSLTSGGAREQFF. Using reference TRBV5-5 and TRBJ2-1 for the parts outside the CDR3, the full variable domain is DAGVTQSPTHLIKTRGQQVTLRCSPISGHKSVSWYQQVLGQGPQFIFQYYEKEERGRGNFPDRFSARQFPNYSSELNVNALLLGDSALYLCASSLTSGGAREQFFGPGTRLTVL.

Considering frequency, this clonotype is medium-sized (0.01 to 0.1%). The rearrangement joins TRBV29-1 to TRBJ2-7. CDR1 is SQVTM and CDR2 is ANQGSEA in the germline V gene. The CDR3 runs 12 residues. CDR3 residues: CSAAVDTYEQYF.

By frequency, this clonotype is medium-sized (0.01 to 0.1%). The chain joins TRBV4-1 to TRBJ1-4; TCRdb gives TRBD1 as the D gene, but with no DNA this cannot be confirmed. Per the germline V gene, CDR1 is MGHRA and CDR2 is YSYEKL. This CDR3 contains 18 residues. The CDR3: CASSQTGGKTPDNEKLFF.

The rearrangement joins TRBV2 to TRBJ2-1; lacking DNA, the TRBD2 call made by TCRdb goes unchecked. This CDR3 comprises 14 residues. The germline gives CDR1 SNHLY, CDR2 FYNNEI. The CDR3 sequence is CATEPGGPRNEQFF.

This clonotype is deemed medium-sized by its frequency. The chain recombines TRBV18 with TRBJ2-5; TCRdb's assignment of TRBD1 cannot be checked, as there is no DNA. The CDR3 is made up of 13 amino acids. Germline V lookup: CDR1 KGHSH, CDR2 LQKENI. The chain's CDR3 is CASSAGQEETQYF. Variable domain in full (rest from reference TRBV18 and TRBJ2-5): NAGVMQNPRHLVRRRGQEARLRCSPMKGHSHVYWYRQLPEEGLKFMVYLQKENIIDESGMPKERFSAEFPKEGPSILRIQQVVRGDSAAYFCASSAGQEETQYFGPGTRLLVL.

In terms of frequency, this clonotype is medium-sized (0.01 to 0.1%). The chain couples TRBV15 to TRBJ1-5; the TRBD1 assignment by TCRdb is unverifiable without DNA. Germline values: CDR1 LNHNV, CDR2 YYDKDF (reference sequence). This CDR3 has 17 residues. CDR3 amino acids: CATSRVGGMSSNQPQHF.

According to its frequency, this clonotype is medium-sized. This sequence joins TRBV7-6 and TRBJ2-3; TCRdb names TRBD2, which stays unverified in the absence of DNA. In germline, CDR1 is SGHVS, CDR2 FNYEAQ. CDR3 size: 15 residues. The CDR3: CASSLVEGLTDTQYF. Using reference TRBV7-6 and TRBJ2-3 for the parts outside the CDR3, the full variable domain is GAGVSQSPRYKVTKRGQDVALRCDPISGHVSLYWYRQALGQGPEFLTYFNYEAQQDKSGLPNDRFSAERPEGSISTLTIQRTEQRDSAMYRCASSLVEGLTDTQYFGPGTRLTVL.

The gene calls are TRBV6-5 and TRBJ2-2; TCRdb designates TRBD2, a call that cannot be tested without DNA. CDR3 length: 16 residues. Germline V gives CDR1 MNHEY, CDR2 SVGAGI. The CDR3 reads CASSIILAGAGGELFF.

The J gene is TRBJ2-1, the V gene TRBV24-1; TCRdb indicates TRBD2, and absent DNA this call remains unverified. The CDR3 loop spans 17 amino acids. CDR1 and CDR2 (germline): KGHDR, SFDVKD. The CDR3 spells CATSDPGLAGGYNEQFF.

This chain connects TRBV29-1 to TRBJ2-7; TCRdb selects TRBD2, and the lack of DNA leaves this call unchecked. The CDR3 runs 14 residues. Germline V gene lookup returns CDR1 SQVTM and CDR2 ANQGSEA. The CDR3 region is CSVARTSGGYEQYF.

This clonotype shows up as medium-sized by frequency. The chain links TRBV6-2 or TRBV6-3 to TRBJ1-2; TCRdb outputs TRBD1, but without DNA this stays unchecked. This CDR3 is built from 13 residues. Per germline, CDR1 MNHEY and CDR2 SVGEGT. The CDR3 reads CASSKRDGFGYTF.

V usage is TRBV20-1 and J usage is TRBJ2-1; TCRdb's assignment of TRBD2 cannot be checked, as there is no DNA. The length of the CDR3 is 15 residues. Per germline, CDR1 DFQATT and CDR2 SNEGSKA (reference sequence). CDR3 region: CSANLLAVDYNEQFF.

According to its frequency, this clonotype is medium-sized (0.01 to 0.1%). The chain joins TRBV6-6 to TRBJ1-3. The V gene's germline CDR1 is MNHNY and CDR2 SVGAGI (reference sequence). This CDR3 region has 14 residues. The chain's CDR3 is CASRPGLSGNTIYF.